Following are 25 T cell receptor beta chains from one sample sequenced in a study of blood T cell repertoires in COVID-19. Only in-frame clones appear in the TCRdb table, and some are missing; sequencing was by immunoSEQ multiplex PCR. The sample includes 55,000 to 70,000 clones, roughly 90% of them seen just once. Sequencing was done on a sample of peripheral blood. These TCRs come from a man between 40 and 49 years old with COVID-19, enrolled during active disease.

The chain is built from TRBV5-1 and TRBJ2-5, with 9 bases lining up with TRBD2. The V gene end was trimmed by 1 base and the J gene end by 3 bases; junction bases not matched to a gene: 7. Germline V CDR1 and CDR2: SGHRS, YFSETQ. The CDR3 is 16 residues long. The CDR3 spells CASSLLRGGAKETQYF. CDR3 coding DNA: TGCGCCAGCAGCTTGTTACGCGGGGGGGCAAAAGAGACCCAGTACTTC.

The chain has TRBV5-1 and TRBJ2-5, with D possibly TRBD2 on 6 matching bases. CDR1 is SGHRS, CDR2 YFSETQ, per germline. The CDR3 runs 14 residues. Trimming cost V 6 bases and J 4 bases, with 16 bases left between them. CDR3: CASNTAGSGETQYF. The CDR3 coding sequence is TGCGCCAGCAATACAGCGGGTAGTGGAGAGACCCAGTACTTC.

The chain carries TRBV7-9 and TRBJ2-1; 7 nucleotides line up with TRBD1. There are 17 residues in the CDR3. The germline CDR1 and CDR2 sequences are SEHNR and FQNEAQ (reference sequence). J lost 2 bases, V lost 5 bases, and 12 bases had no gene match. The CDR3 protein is CASSKRARGSTYNEQFF. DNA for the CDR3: TGTGCCAGCAGCAAAAGAGCCAGGGGGTCCACCTACAATGAGCAGTTCTTC.

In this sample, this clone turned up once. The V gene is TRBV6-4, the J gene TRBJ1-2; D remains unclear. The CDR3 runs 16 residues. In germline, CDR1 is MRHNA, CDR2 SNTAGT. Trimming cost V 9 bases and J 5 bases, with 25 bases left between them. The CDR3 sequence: CASSRRSTEGIYGYTF. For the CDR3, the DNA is TGTGCCAGTTCTAGGCGGTCGACGGAGGGTATATATGGCTACACCTTC.

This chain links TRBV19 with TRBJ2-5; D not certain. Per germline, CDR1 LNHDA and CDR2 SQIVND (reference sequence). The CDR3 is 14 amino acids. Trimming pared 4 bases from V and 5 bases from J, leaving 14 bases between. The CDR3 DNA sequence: TGTGCCAGTAGTAGCCCCGGGTCCACGGAGACCCAGTACTTC. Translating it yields CASSSPGSTETQYF.

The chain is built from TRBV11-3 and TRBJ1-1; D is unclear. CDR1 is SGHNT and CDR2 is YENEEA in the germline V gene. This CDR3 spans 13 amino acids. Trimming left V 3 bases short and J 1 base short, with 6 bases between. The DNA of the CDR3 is TGTGCCAGCAGCTTCAGTCAGAACACTGAAGCTTTCTTT. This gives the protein CASSFSQNTEAFF. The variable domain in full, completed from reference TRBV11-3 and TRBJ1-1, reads EAGVVQSPRYKIIEKKQPVAFWCNPISGHNTLYWYLQNLGQGPELLIRYENEEAVDDSQLPKDRFSAERLKGVDSTLKIQPAELGDSAVYLCASSFSQNTEAFFGQGTRLTVV.

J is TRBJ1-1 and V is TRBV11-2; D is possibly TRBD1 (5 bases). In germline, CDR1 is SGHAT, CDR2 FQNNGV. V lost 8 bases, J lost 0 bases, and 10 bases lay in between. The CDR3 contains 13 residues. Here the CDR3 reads CASQGVMNTEAFF. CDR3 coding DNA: TGTGCCAGCCAAGGGGTCATGAACACTGAAGCTTTCTTT.

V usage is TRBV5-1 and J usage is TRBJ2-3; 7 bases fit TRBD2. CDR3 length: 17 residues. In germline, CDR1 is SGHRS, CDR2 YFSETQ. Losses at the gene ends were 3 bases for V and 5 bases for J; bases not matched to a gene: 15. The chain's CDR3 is CASSYPSDGGWKDTQYF. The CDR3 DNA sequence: TGCGCCAGCAGCTACCCGTCAGACGGGGGGTGGAAAGATACGCAGTATTTT. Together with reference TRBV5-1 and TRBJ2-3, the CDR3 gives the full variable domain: KAGVTQTPRYLIKTRGQQVTLSCSPISGHRSVSWYQQTPGQGLQFLFEYFSETQRNKGNFPGRFSGRQFSNSRSEMNVSTLELGDSALYLCASSYPSDGGWKDTQYFGPGTRLTVL.

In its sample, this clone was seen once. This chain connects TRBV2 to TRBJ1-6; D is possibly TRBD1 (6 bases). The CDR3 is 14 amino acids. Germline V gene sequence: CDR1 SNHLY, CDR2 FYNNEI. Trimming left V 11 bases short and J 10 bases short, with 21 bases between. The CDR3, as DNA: TGTGCCGCAGGGTTCGGGGGGCAGGAATCACCCCTCCACTTT. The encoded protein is CAAGFGGQESPLHF.

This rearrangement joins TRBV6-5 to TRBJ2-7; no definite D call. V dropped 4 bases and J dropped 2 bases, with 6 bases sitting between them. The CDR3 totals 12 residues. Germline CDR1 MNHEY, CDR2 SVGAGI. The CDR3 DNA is TGTGCCAGCAGTTCTGGGCCCTACGAGCAGTACTTC. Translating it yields CASSSGPYEQYF.

CDR3 bases: TGTGCCAGCAGTCCTCGACAGGTTAAAGAGACCCAGTACTTC. The encoded protein is CASSPRQVKETQYF. V and J are TRBV27 and TRBJ2-5; maybe TRBD1 (6 bases). The CDR3 length is 14 residues. Germline V gives CDR1 MNHEY, CDR2 SMNVEV (reference sequence). V was cut by 5 bases and J by 3 bases, with 13 bases left in between.

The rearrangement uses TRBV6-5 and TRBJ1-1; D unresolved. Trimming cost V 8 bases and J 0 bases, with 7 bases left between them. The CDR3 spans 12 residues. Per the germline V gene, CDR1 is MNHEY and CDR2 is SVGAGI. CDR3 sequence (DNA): TGTGCCAGCCACTCCTTGAACACTGAAGCTTTCTTT. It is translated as CASHSLNTEAFF.

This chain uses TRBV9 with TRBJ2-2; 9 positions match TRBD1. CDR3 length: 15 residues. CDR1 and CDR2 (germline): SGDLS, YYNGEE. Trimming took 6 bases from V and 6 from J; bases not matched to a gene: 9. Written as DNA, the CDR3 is TGTGCCAGCACCCCGGGACAGGGTACAGCCGGGGAGCTGTTTTTT. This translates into CASTPGQGTAGELFF. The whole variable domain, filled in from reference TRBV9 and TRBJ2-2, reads DSGVTQTPKHLITATGQRVTLRCSPRSGDLSVYWYQQSLDQGLQFLIQYYNGEERAKGNILERFSAQQFPDLHSELNLSSLELGDSALYFCASTPGQGTAGELFFGEGSRLTVL.

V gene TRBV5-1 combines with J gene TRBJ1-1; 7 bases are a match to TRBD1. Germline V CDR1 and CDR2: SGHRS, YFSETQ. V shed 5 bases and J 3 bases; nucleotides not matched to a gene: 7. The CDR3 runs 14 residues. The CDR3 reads CASRLRGLDTEAFF. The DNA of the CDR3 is TGCGCCAGCAGACTAAGGGGGCTTGACACTGAAGCTTTCTTT. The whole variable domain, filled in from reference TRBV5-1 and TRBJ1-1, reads KAGVTQTPRYLIKTRGQQVTLSCSPISGHRSVSWYQQTPGQGLQFLFEYFSETQRNKGNFPGRFSGRQFSNSRSEMNVSTLELGDSALYLCASRLRGLDTEAFFGQGTRLTVV.

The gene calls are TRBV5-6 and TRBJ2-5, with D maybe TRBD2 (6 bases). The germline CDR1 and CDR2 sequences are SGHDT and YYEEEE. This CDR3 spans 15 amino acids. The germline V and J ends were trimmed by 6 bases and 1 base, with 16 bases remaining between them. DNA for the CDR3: TGTGCCAGCATGCTACTCCGGGACTCCCAAGAGACCCAGTACTTC. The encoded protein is CASMLLRDSQETQYF.

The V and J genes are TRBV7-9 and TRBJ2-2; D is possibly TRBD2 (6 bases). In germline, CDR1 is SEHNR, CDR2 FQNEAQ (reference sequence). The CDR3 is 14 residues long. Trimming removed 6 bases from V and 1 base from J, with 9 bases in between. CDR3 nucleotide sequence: TGTGCCAGCAGACGGGACTTGAACACCGGGGAGCTGTTTTTT. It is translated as CASRRDLNTGELFF.

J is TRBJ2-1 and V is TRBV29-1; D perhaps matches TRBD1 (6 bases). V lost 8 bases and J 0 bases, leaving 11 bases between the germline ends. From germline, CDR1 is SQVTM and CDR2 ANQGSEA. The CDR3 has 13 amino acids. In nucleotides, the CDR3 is TGCAGCTTTGGACAGAGCTCCTACAATGAGCAGTTCTTC. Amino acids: CSFGQSSYNEQFF.

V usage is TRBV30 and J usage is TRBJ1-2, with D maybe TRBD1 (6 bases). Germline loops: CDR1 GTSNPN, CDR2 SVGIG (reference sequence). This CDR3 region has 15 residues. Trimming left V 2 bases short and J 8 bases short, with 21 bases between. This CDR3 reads CAWSPTGGGSVGYTF. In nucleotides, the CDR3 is TGTGCCTGGAGTCCGACAGGAGGTGGGAGCGTCGGCTACACCTTC.

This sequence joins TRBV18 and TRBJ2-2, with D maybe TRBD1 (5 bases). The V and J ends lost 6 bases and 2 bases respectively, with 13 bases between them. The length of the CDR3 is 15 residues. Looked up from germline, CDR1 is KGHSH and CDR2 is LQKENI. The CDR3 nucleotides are TGTGCCAGCTCCCAGGGCAGGGTCAACACCGGGGAGCTGTTTTTT. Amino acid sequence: CASSQGRVNTGELFF.

The CDR3 bases are TGTGCCAGTGGGAGGACAGGGTTACATCAGCCCCAGCATTTT. Protein sequence: CASGRTGLHQPQHF. The J gene is TRBJ1-5, the V gene TRBV19, with TRBD1 identical over 8 bases. The CDR3 totals 14 residues. The J segment lost 5 bases and the V segment lost 8 bases, leaving 8 bases of the junction unmatched. The germline gives CDR1 LNHDA, CDR2 SQIVND (reference sequence).

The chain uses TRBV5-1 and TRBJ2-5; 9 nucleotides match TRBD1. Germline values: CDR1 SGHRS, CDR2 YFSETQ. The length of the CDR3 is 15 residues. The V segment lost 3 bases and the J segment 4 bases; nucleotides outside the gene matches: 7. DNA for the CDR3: TGCGCCAGCAGCTCCGGGACAGGGTTTATAGAGACCCAGTACTTC. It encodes CASSSGTGFIETQYF.

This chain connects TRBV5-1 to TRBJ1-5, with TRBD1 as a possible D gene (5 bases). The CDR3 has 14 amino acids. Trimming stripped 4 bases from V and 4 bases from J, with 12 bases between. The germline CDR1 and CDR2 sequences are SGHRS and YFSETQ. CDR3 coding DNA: TGCGCCAGCAGCCCAGACAGTTCTAATCAGCCCCAGCATTTT. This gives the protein CASSPDSSNQPQHF.

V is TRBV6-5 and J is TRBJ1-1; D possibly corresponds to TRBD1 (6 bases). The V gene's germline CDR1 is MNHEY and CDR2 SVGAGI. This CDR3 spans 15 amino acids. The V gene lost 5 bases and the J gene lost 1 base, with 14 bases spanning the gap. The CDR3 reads CASSTTGRGNTEAFF. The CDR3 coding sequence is TGTGCCAGCAGTACGACAGGCCGGGGGAACACTGAAGCTTTCTTT.

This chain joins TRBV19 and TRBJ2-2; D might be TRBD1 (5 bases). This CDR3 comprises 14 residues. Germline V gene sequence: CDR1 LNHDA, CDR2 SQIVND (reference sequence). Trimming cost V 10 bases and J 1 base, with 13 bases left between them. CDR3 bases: TGTGCCACCTCCGGGCAGGGGAACACCGGGGAGCTGTTTTTT. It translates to CATSGQGNTGELFF. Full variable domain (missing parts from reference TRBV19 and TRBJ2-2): DGGITQSPKYLFRKEGQNVTLSCEQNLNHDAMYWYRQDPGQGLRLIYYSQIVNDFQKGDIAEGYSVSREKKESFPLTVTSAQKNPTAFYLCATSGQGNTGELFFGEGSRLTVL.

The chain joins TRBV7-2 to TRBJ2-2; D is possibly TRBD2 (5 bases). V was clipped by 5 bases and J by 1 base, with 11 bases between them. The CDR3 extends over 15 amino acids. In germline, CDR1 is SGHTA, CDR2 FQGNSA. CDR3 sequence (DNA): TGTGCCAGCAGCCTCGCGGGCGGGAACACCGGGGAGCTGTTTTTT. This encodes CASSLAGGNTGELFF.